The 9 T cell receptor beta chains listed next were all sequenced from one sample in a study of PD-L1 blockade in urothelial cancer. Repertoires were generated with immunoSEQ multiplex PCR, while TCRdb's copy carries only in-frame clones and drops some. In the table there are around 69,000 clones, approximately 90% of which are singletons. Time point meaning: peripheral blood 6 weeks after treatment start. The sample in question was PBMCs, obtained around atezolizumab (anti-PD-L1) treatment. The receptors originated from a woman older than 75 with urothelial cancer.

The chain is built from TRBV5-1 and TRBJ2-1; 9 positions agree with TRBD2. CDR1 and CDR2 (germline): SGHRS, YFSETQ. After removal of 3 bases from V and 0 bases from J, the junction contained 1 base not matched to a gene. This CDR3 region has 15 residues. DNA of the CDR3: TGCGCCAGCAGCTCTAGCGGGGTCTCCTACAATGAGCAGTTCTTC. It yields the protein CASSSSGVSYNEQFF.

CDR3 nucleotide sequence: TGCGCCAGCAGCCAAGAGGGAGGCCTTCGAAACTATGGCTACACCTTC. Its protein is CASSQEGGLRNYGYTF. V gene TRBV4-1 combines with J gene TRBJ1-2; no clear D. The length of the CDR3 is 16 residues. With 0 bases removed from V and 2 bases from J, the gap between germline ends came to 13 bases. Looked up from germline, CDR1 is MGHRA and CDR2 is YSYEKL.

V and J are TRBV9 and TRBJ2-1, with D unclear. CDR3 length equals 16 residues. Trimming removed 0 bases from V and 6 bases from J, with 16 bases in between. Germline CDR1 is SGDLS and CDR2 is YYNGEE. The CDR3 sequence: CASSVAPRWSGNEQFF. For the CDR3, the DNA is TGTGCCAGCAGCGTAGCCCCCCGGTGGAGTGGCAATGAGCAGTTCTTC.

The J gene is TRBJ1-2, the V gene TRBV5-1; 7 nucleotides line up with TRBD1. J gave up 3 bases and V 0 bases, and 2 bases lay outside the gene matches. Germline-derived CDR1 and CDR2 are SGHRS and YFSETQ. The CDR3 runs 14 residues. The CDR3 DNA is TGCGCCAGCAGCTTGGGGACAGGATACTATGGCTACACCTTC. It yields the protein CASSLGTGYYGYTF.

The V gene is TRBV29-1, the J gene TRBJ2-7, with TRBD2 as a possible D gene (6 bases). This CDR3 comprises 13 residues. The V and J ends lost 1 base and 2 bases respectively, with 9 bases between them. Germline V gene sequence: CDR1 SQVTM, CDR2 ANQGSEA. CDR3 sequence: CSVEGGGTYEQYF. CDR3 nucleotide sequence: TGCAGCGTTGAAGGGGGAGGCACCTACGAGCAGTACTTC.

This chain connects TRBV27 to TRBJ1-2; TRBD1 aligns across 7 bases. The CDR3 consists of 15 residues. Germline CDR1 MNHEY, CDR2 SMNVEV (reference sequence). V was pared by 5 bases and J by 3 bases, with 9 bases of the junction left unmatched. CDR3: CASSPDRASDYGYTF. The CDR3 DNA reads as TGTGCCAGCAGTCCCGACAGGGCATCAGACTATGGCTACACCTTC.

This CDR3 reads CASSPTPGVGEAFF. The DNA of the CDR3 is TGTGCCAGCAGCCCAACCCCGGGGGTGGGTGAAGCTTTCTTT. This chain connects TRBV7-3 to TRBJ1-1, with D perhaps TRBD1 (5 bases). Germline assignment: CDR1 SGHTA and CDR2 FQGTGA. This CDR3 has 14 amino acids. The ends were cut back, 5 bases at V and 7 bases at J, with 17 bases in the middle.

CDR3 coding DNA: TGTGCCAGCAGTGATTTTGCAGGCTCCTACAATGAGCAGTTCTTC. It specifies CASSDFAGSYNEQFF. The gene calls are TRBV6-4 and TRBJ2-1; D is ambiguous. From germline, CDR1 is MRHNA and CDR2 SNTAGT. Trimming shortened V by 3 bases and J by 0 bases, and 9 bases separated the two germline ends. CDR3 size: 15 residues.

The V gene is TRBV9, the J gene TRBJ1-2; the D is unclear. The CDR3 has 13 amino acids. Deletions cut 3 bases from V and 0 bases from J, with 6 bases between. The germline CDR1 and CDR2 sequences are SGDLS and YYNGEE. The CDR3 sequence is CASSAPPNYGYTF. The CDR3 nucleotides are TGTGCCAGCAGCGCTCCCCCTAACTATGGCTACACCTTC.